Given below is one T cell receptor beta chain in context. Its antigen is unknown. Only in-frame clones appear in the TCRdb table, and some are missing; sequencing was by immunoSEQ multiplex PCR. The table includes millions of clones, approximately 95% detected once. These data are taken from a study of shared clonotypes between healthy human individuals. Study-level information: The composition of the donors was a couple of women and a few men aged 18 to 49.

Whole-study results and caveats: The naive CD4 repertoires of several donors were compared, and around 5% of clonotypes were shared. Estimated richness was generally greater in naive than memory subsets.

CDR1 and CDR2 from the germline V gene are SGHTA and FQGNSA. This CDR3 contains 16 residues. Trimming shortened V by 5 bases and J by 0 bases, and 13 bases separated the two germline ends. Selected positively for CCR7 and CD45RO-negative, naive CD8 cells excluded terminally differentiated effector memory CD45RA+ cells. The chain recombines TRBV7-2 with TRBJ2-2; either TRBD1 or TRBD2 may fit D (5 bases each). This receptor was identified in a man between 18 and 29 years old in good health. Sequencing input: naive CD8+ T cells sorted from blood. CDR3 bases: TGTGCCAGCAGCCGCCGGGACGGCGCGAACACCGGGGAGCTGTTTTTT. Its translation: CASSRRDGANTGELFF.